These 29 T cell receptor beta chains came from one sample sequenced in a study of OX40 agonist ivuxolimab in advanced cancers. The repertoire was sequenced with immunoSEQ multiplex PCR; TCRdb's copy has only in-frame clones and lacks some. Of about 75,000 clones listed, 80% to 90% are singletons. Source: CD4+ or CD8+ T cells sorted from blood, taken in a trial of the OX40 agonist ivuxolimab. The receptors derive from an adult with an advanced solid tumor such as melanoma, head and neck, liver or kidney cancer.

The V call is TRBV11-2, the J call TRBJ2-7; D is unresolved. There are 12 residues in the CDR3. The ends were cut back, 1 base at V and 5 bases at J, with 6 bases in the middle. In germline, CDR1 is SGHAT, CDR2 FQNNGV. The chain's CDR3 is CASSLVWNEQYF. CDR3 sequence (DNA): TGTGCCAGCAGCTTAGTCTGGAACGAGCAGTACTTC.

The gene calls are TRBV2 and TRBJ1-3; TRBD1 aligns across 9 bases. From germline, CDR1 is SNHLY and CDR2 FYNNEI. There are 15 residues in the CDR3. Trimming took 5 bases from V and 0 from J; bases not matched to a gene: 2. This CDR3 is CASSRTGVSGNTIYF. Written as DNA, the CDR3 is TGTGCCAGCAGTCGGACAGGGGTCTCTGGAAACACCATATATTTT. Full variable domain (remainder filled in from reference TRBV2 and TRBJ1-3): EPEVTQTPSHQVTQMGQEVILRCVPISNHLYFYWYRQILGQKVEFLVSFYNNEISEKSEIFDDQFSVERPDGSNFTLKIRSTKLEDSAMYFCASSRTGVSGNTIYFGEGSWLTVV.

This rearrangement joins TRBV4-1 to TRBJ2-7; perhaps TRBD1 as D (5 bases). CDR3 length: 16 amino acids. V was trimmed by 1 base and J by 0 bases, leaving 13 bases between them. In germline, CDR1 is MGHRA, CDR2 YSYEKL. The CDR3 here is CASSQVVDTSSYEQYF. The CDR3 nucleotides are TGCGCCAGCAGCCAAGTTGTGGACACGAGCTCCTACGAGCAGTACTTC.

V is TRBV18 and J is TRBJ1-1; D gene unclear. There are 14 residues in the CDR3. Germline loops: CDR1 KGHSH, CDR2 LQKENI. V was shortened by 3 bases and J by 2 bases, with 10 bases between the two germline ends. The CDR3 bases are TGTGCCAGCTCACCCAACTCGGGAAACACTGAAGCTTTCTTT. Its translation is CASSPNSGNTEAFF. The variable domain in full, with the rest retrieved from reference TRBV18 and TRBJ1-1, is NAGVMQNPRHLVRRRGQEARLRCSPMKGHSHVYWYRQLPEEGLKFMVYLQKENIIDESGMPKERFSAEFPKEGPSILRIQQVVRGDSAAYFCASSPNSGNTEAFFGQGTRLTVV.

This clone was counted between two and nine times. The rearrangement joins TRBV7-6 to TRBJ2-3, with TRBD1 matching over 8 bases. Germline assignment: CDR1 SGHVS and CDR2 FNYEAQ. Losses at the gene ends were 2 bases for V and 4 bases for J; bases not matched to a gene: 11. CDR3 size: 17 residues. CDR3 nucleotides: TGTGCCAGCAGCTTACCCGTGACAGGGGTGGGTTCAGATACGCAGTATTTT. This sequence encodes CASSLPVTGVGSDTQYF.

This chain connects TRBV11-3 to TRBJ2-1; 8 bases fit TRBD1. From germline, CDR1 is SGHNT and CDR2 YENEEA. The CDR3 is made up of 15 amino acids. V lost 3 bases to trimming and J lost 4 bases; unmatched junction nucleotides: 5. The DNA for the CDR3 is TGTGCCAGCAGCTTTGGGACAGGCTCATACAATGAGCAGTTCTTC. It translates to CASSFGTGSYNEQFF.

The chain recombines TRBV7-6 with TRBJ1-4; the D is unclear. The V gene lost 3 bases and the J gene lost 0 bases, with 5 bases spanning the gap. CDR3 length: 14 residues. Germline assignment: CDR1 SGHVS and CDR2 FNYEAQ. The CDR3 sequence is CASSFSSTNEKLFF. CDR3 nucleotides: TGTGCCAGCAGCTTCAGCTCAACTAATGAAAAACTGTTTTTT.

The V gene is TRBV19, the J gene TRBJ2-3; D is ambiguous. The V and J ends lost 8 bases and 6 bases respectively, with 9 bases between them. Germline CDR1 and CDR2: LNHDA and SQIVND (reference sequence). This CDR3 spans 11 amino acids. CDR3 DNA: TGTGCCAGTTCCGGAAGGGATACGCAGTATTTT. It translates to CASSGRDTQYF.

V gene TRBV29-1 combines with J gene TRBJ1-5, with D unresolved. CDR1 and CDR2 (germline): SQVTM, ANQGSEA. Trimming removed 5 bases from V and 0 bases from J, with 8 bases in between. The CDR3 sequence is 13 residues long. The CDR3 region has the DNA TGCAGCGTTTCTGTCCTTAGCAATCAGCCCCAGCATTTT. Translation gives CSVSVLSNQPQHF.

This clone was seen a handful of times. Written as DNA, the CDR3 is TGTGCCAGCAGCTTAGATAGATACAATGAGCAGTTCTTC. This gives the protein CASSLDRYNEQFF. The rearrangement links TRBV11-2 to TRBJ2-1; D gene ambiguous. Germline V gene sequence: CDR1 SGHAT, CDR2 FQNNGV. Trimming pared 0 bases from V and 4 bases from J, leaving 4 bases between. The CDR3 has 13 amino acids. Combining the CDR3 with reference TRBV11-2 and TRBJ2-1 gives the whole variable domain EAGVAQSPRYKIIEKRQSVAFWCNPISGHATLYWYQQILGQGPKLLIQFQNNGVVDDSQLPKDRFSAERLKGVDSTLKIQPAKLEDSAVYLCASSLDRYNEQFFGPGTRLTVL.

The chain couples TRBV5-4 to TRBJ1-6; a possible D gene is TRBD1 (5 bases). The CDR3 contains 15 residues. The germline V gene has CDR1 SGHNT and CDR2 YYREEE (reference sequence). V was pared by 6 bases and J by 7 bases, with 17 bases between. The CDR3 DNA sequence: TGTGCCAGCAACCTCGACCCAGGGTTAAATTCACCCCTCCACTTT. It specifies CASNLDPGLNSPLHF.

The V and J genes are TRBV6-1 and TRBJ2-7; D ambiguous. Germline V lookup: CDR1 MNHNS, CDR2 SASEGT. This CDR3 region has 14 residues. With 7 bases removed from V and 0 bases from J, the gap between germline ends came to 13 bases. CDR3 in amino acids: CASKSEPNSYEQYF. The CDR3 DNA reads TGTGCCAGCAAATCGGAGCCGAACTCCTACGAGCAGTACTTC.

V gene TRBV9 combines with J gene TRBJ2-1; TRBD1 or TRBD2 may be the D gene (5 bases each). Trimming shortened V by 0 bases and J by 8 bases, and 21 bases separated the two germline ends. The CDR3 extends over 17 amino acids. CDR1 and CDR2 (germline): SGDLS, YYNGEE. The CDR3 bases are TGTGCCAGCAGCGTAGGGATAGGGGACCCTCAGAACCATGAGCAGTTCTTC. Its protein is CASSVGIGDPQNHEQFF.

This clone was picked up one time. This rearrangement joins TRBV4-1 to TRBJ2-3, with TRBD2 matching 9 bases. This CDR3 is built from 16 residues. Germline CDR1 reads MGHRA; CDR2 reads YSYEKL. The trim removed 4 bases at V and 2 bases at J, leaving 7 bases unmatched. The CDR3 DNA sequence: TGCGCCAGCAGCCCCCTGACTAGCGGCTTCACAGATACGCAGTATTTT. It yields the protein CASSPLTSGFTDTQYF.

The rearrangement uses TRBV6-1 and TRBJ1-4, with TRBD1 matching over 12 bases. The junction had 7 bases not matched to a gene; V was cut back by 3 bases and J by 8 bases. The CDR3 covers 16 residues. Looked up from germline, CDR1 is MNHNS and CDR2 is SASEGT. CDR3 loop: CASSEARDRGPEKLFF. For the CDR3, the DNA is TGTGCCAGCAGTGAGGCGCGGGACAGGGGGCCCGAAAAACTGTTTTTT.

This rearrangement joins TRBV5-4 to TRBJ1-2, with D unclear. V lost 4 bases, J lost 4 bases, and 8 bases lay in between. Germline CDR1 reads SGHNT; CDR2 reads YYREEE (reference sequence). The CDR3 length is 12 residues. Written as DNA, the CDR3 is TGTGCCAGCAGCCCCTGGGCCTATGGCTACACCTTC. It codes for CASSPWAYGYTF.

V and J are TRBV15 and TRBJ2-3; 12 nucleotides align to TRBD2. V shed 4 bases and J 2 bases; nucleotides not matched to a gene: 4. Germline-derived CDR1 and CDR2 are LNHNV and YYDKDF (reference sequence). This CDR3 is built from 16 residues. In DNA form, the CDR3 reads TGTGCCACCAGCACCCGGACTAGCGGGACCACAGATACGCAGTATTTT. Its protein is CATSTRTSGTTDTQYF.

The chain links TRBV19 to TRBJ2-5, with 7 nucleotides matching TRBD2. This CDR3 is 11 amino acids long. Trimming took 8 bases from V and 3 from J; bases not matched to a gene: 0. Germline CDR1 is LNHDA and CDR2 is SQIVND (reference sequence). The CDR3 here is CASGGEETQYF. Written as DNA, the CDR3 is TGTGCCAGTGGGGGGGAAGAGACCCAGTACTTC.

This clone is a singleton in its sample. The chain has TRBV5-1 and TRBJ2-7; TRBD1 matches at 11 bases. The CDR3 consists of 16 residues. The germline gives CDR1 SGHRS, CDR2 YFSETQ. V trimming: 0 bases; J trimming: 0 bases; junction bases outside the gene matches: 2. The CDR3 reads CASSLGGQGASYEQYF. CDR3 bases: TGCGCCAGCAGCTTGGGAGGACAGGGGGCCTCCTACGAGCAGTACTTC.

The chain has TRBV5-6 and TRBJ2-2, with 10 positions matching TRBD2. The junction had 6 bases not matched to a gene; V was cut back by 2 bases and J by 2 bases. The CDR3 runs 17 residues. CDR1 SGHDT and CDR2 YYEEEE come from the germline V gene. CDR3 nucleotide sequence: TGTGCCAGCAGCTTAGTTCGGACTAGCGGAAACACCGGGGAGCTGTTTTTT. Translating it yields CASSLVRTSGNTGELFF.

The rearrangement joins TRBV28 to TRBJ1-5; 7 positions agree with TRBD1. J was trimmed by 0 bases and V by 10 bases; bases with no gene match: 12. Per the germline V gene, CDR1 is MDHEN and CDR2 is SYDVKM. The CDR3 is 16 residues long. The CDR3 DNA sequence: TGTGCCACCTCAGGGGGGGGTGCGGGTAGCAATCAGCCCCAGCATTTT. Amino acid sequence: CATSGGGAGSNQPQHF.

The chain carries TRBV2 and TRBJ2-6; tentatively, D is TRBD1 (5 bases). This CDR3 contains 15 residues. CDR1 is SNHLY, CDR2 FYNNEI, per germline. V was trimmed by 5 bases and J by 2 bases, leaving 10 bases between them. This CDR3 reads CASSWGRAGANVLTF. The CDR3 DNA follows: TGTGCCAGCAGTTGGGGCAGGGCTGGGGCCAACGTCCTGACTTTC. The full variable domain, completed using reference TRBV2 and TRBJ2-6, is EPEVTQTPSHQVTQMGQEVILRCVPISNHLYFYWYRQILGQKVEFLVSFYNNEISEKSEIFDDQFSVERPDGSNFTLKIRSTKLEDSAMYFCASSWGRAGANVLTFGAGSRLTVL.

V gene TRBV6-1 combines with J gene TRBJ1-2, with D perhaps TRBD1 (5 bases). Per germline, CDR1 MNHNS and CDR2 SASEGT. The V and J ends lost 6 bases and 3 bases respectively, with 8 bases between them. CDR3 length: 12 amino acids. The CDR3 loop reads CASREGYYGYTF. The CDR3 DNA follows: TGTGCCAGCAGGGAGGGGTACTATGGCTACACCTTC.

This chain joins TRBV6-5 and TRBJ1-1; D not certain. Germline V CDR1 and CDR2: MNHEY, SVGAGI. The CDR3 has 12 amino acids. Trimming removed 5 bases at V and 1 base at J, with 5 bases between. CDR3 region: CASSRTNTEAFF. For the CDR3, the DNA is TGTGCCAGCAGTCGGACGAACACTGAAGCTTTCTTT.

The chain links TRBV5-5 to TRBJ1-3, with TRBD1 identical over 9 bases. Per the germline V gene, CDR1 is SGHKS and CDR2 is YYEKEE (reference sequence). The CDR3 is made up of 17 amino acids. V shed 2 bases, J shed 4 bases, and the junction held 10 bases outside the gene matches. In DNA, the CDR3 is TGTGCCAGCAGCTTTCTATACACAGGGGGCGCCGGAAACACCATATATTTT. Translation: CASSFLYTGGAGNTIYF.

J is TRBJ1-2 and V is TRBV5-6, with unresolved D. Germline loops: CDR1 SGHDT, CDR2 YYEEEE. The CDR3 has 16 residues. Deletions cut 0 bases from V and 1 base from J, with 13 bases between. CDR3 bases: TGTGCCAGCAGCTTGGAAAACCGGGCCCTTAACTATGGCTACACCTTC. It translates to CASSLENRALNYGYTF.

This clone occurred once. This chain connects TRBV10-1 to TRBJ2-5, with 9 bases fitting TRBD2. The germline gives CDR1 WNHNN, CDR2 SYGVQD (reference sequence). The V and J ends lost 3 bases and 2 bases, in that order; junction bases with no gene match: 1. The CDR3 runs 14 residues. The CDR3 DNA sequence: TGCGCCAGCAGTGAAACTAGCGGGCAAGAGACCCAGTACTTC. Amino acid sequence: CASSETSGQETQYF.

The DNA for the CDR3 is TGTGCCAGCAGTAGAAGGGGGAATGTAGGCAATCAGCCCCAGCATTTT. Its translation is CASSRRGNVGNQPQHF. The rearrangement joins TRBV28 to TRBJ1-5; a weak D match, TRBD1 (6 bases). Per germline, CDR1 MDHEN and CDR2 SYDVKM. This CDR3 has 16 residues. Trimming took 5 bases from V and 2 from J, leaving 16 bases between them.

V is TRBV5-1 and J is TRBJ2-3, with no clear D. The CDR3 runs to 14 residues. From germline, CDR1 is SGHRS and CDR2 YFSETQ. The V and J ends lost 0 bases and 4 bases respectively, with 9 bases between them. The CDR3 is CASSLGYAADTQYF. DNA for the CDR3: TGCGCCAGCAGCTTGGGTTATGCCGCAGATACGCAGTATTTT.